The 5 T cell receptor beta chains given below trace back to one sample, sequenced in a study of T cell repertoires in cytomegalovirus infection. TCRdb redid the calling of the reads with MiXCR, one entry per CDR3 protein. The repertoire includes about 680,000 distinct CDR3 sequences, approximately 24% of them detected once, and around 8% sits in the top ten. The sample taken for sequencing was CD8+ T cells from PBMCs. The source is a human donor in good health (CMV status not recorded). Some clones in this sample may be carry-over from other donors' samples.

The V and J genes are TRBV5-4 and TRBJ1-1; tentatively, D is TRBD1 (6 bases). The CDR3 extends over 13 amino acids. Deletions cut 4 bases from V and 4 bases from J, with 11 bases between. Germline V gives CDR1 SGHNT, CDR2 YYREEE (reference sequence). CDR3 coding DNA: TGTGCCAGCAGCCATCAGGGGATCACTGAAGCTTTCTTT. Translating gives CASSHQGITEAFF.

This clonotype showed up many times. The V gene is TRBV7-2, the J gene TRBJ1-2; D is uncertain. V was cut by 5 bases and J by 5 bases, with 18 bases left in between. The length of the CDR3 is 15 residues. Germline V lookup: CDR1 SGHTA, CDR2 FQGNSA. The CDR3 DNA reads TGTGCCAGCAGCGACCCGGGCCGGCGGGATTATGGCTACACCTTC. The encoded protein is CASSDPGRRDYGYTF.

CDR3 in DNA: TGTGCCAGTAGTATAGGGGAACTTGTTAACACTGAAGCTTTCTTT. Translated: CASSIGELVNTEAFF. The chain couples TRBV19 to TRBJ1-1; unclear D gene. The germline CDR1 and CDR2 sequences are LNHDA and SQIVND (reference sequence). Deletions cut 1 base from V and 2 bases from J, with 11 bases between. The CDR3 is 15 amino acids.

The chain recombines TRBV12-5 with TRBJ2-1, with TRBD1 matching 8 bases. Germline-derived CDR1 and CDR2 are LGHNT and FRNRAP. V shed 5 bases, J shed 2 bases, and the junction held 5 bases outside the gene matches. This CDR3 spans 15 amino acids. The CDR3 DNA sequence: TGTGCTAGTGGTGGACTGACAGGGGCCTACAATGAGCAGTTCTTC. It yields the protein CASGGLTGAYNEQFF.

The chain has TRBV5-1 and TRBJ2-1, with TRBD1 matching over 9 bases. The CDR3 is 16 amino acids. The V gene end was trimmed by 4 bases and the J gene end by 1 base; junction bases not matched to a gene: 6. Germline V lookup: CDR1 SGHRS, CDR2 YFSETQ. The CDR3 DNA sequence: TGCGCCAGCAGCCCCGGGACAGGGTTTTCCTACAATGAGCAGTTCTTC. Encoded protein: CASSPGTGFSYNEQFF.